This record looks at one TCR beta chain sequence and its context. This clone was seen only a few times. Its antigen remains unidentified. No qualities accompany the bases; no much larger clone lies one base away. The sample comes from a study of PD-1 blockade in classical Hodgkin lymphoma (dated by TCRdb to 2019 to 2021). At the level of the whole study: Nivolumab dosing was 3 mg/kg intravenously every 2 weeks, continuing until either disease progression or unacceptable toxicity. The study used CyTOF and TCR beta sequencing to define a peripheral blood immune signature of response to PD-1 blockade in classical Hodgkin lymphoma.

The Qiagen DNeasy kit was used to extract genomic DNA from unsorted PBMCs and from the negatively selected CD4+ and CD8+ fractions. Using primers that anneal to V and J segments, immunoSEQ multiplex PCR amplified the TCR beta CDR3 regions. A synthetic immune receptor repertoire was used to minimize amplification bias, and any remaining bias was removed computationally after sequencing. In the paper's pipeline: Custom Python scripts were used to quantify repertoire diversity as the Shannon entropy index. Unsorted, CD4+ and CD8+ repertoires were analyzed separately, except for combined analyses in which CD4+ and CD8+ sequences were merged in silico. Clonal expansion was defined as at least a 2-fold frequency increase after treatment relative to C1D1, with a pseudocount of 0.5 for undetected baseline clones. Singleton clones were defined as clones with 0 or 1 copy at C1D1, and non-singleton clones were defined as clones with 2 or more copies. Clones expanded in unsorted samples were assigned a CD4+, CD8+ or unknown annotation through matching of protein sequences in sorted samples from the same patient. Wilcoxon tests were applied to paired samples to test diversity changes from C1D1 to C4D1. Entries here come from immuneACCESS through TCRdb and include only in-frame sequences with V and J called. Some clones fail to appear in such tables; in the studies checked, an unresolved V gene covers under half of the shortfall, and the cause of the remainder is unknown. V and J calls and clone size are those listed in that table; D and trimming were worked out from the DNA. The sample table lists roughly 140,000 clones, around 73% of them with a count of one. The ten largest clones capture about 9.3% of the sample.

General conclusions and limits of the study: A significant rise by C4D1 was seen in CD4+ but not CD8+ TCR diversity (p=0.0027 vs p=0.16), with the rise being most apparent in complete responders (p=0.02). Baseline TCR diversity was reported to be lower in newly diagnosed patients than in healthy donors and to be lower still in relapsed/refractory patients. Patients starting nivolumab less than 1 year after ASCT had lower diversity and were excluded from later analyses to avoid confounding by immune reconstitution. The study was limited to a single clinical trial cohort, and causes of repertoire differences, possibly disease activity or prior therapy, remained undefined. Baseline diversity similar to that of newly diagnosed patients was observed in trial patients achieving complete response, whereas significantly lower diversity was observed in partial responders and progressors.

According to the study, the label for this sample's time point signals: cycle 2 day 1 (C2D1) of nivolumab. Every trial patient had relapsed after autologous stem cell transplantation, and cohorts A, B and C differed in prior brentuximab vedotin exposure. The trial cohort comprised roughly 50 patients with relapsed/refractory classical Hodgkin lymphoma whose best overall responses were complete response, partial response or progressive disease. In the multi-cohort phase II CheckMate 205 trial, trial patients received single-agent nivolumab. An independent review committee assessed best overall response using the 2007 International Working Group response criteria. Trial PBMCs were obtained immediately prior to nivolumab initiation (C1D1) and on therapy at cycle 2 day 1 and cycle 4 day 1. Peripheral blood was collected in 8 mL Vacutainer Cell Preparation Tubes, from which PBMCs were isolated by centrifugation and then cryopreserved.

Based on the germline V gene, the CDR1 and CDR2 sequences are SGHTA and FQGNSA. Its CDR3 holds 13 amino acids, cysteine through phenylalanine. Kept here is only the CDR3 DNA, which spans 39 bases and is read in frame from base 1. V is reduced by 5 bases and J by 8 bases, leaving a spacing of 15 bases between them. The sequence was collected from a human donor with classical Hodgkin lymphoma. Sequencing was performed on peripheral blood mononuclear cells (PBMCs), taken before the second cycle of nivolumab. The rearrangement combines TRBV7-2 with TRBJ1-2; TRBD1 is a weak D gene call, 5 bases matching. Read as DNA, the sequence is TGTGCCAGCAGCCCCACTCCGGGGGTAGGCTACACCTTC. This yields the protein CASSPTPGVGYTF.